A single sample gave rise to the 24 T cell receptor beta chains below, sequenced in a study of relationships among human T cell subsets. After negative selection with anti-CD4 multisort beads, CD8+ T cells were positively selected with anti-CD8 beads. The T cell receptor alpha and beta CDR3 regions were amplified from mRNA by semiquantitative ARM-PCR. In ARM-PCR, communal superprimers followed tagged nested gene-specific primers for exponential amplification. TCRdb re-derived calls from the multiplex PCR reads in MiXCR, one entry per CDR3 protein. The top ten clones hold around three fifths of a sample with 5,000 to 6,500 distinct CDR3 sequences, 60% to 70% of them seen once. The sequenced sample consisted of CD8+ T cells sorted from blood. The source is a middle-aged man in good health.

This CDR3 reads CASSNPGTSANGEQFF. The DNA for the CDR3 is TGTGCCAGCAGCAATCCCGGGACTAGTGCGAACGGTGAGCAGTTCTTC. This chain joins TRBV13 and TRBJ2-1, with TRBD2 matching over 8 bases. CDR1 and CDR2 (germline): PRHDT, FYEKMQ (reference sequence). Unmatched junction bases numbered 15, after V lost 5 bases and J lost 9 bases. There are 16 residues in the CDR3. The full variable domain, completed using reference TRBV13 and TRBJ2-1, is AAGVIQSPRHLIKEKRETATLKCYPIPRHDTVYWYQQGPGQDPQFLISFYEKMQSDKGSIPDRFSAQQFSDYHSELNMSSLELGDSALYFCASSNPGTSANGEQFFGPGTRLTVL.

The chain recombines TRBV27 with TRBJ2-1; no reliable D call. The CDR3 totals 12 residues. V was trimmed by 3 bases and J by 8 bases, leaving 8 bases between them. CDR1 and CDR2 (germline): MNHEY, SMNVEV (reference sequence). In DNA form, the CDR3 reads TGTGCCAGCAGTTTCCTTAGTGATGAGCAGTTCTTC. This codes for CASSFLSDEQFF.

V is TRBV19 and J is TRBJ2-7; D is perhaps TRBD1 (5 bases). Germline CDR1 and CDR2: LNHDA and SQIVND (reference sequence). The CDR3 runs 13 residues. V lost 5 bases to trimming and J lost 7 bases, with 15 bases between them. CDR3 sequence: CASSVPRAREQYF. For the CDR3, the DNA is TGTGCCAGTAGTGTTCCCAGGGCTCGGGAGCAGTACTTC.

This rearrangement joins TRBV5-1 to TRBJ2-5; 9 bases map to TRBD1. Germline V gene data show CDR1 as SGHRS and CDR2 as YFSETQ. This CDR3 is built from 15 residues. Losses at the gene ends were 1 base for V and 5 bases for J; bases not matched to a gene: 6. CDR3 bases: TGCGCCAGCAGCTTGACAGGGGGCGGATTGGAGACCCAGTACTTC. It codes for CASSLTGGGLETQYF.

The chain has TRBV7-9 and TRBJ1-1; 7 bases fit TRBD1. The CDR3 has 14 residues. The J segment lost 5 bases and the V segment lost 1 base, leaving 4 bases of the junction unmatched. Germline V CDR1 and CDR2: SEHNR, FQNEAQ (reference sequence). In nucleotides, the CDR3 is TGTGCCAGCAGCTTAGGACAGGGTAGTACTGAAGCTTTCTTT. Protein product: CASSLGQGSTEAFF.

In DNA, the CDR3 is TGTGCCAGTAGGTTACAGGGGGCGACCACTGAAGCTTTCTTT. This sequence encodes CASRLQGATTEAFF. The chain combines TRBV19 with TRBJ1-1; 9 bases fit TRBD1. The CDR3 has 14 amino acids. CDR1 LNHDA and CDR2 SQIVND come from the germline V gene (reference sequence). Unmatched junction bases numbered 6, after V lost 6 bases and J lost 4 bases.

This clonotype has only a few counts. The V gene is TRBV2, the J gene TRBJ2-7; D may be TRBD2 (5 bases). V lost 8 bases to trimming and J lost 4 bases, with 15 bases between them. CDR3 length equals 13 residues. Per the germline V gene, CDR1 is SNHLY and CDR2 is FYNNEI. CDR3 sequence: CASRGAQRYEQYF. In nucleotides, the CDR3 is TGTGCCAGCCGGGGAGCCCAGAGGTACGAGCAGTACTTC.

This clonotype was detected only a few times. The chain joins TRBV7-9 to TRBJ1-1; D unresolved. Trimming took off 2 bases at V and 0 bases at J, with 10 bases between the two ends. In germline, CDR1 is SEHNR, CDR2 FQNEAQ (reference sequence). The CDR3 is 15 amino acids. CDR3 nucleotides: TGTGCCAGCAGCTTACTACGGGGAATGAACACTGAAGCTTTCTTT. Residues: CASSLLRGMNTEAFF.

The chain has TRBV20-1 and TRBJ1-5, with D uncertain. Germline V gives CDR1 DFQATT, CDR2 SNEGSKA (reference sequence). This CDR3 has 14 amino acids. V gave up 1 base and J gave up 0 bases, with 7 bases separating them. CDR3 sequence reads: CSARVPDSNQPQHF. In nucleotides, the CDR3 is TGCAGTGCTAGAGTCCCGGATAGCAATCAGCCCCAGCATTTT.

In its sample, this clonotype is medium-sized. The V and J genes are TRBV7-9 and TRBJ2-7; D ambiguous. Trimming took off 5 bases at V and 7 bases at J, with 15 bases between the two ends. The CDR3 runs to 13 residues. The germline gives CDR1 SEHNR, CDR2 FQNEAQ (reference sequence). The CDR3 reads CASSDSQDFEQYF. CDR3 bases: TGTGCCAGCAGCGATTCCCAGGATTTTGAGCAGTACTTC.

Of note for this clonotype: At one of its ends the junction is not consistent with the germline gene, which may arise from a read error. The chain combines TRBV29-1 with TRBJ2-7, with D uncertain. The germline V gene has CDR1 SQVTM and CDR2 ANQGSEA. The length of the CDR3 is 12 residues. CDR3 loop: CSAEGSSYEQYF. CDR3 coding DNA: TGCAGCGCTGAAGGCAGCTCCTACGAGCAGTACTTC.

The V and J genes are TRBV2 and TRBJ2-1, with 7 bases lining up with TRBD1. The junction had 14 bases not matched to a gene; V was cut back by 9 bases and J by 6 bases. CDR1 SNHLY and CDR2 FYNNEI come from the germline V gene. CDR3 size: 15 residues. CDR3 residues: CASSQPYDRVNEQFF. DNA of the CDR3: TGTGCCAGTTCCCAGCCTTACGACAGGGTCAATGAGCAGTTCTTC.

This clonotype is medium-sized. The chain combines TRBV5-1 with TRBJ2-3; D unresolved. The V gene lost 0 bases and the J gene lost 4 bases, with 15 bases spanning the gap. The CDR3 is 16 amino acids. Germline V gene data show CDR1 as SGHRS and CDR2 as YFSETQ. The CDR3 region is CASSLEQSARADTQYF. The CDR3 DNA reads TGCGCCAGCAGCTTGGAACAGTCGGCCCGGGCAGATACGCAGTATTTT.

The CDR3 spells CSARDPELASSYNEQFF. The CDR3 DNA reads as TGCAGTGCTAGAGACCCTGAACTAGCGAGCTCCTACAATGAGCAGTTCTTC. V usage is TRBV20-1 and J usage is TRBJ2-1; TRBD2 aligns across 7 bases. The germline V gene has CDR1 DFQATT and CDR2 SNEGSKA (reference sequence). V was clipped by 0 bases and J by 0 bases; unmatched bases: 8. The length of the CDR3 is 17 residues.

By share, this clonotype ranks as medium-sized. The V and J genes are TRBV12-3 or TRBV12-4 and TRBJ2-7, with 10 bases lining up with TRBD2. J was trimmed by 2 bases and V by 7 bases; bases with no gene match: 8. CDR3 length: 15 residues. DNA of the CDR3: TGTGCCAGCAAGAGCGGGAGGGCCGTCCCCTACGAGCAGTACTTC. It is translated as CASKSGRAVPYEQYF.

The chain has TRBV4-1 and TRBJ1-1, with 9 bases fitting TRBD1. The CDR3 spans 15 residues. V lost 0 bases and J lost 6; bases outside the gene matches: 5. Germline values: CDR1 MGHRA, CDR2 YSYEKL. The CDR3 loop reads CASSQDRGQGSEAFF. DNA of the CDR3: TGCGCCAGCAGCCAAGATCGGGGACAGGGCTCTGAAGCTTTCTTT.

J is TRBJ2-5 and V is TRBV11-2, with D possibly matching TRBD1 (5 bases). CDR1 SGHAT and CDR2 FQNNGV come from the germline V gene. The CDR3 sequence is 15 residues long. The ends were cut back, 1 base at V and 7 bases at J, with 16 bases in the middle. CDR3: CASSLVHYPRVTQYF. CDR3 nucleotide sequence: TGTGCCAGCAGCTTAGTCCATTACCCCAGGGTGACCCAGTACTTC.

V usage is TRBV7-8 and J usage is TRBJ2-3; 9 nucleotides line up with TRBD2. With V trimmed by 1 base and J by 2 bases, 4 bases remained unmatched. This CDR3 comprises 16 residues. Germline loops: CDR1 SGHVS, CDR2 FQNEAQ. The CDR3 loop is CASSLVAGVATDTQYF. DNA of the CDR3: TGTGCCAGCAGCTTAGTAGCGGGAGTGGCCACAGATACGCAGTATTTT.

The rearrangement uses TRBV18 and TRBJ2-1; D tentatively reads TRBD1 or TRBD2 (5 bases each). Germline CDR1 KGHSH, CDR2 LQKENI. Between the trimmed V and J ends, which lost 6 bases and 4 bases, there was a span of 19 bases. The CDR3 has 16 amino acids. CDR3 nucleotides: TGTGCCAGCTCTCCAGCCCGGGACGGAGTATACAATGAGCAGTTCTTC. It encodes CASSPARDGVYNEQFF.

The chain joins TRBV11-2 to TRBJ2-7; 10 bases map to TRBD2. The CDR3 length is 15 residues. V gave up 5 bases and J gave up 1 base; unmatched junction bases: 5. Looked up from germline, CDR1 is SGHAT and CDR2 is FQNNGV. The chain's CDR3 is CASSRMTSGSYEQYF. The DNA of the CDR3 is TGTGCCAGCAGCAGAATGACTAGCGGGTCCTACGAGCAGTACTTC.

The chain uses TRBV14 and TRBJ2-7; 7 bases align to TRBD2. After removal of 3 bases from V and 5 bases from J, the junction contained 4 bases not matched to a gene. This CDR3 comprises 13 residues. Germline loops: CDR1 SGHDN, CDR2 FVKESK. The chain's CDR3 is CASSHGGYHEQYF. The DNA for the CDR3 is TGTGCCAGCAGCCACGGGGGGTACCACGAGCAGTACTTC.

CDR3 DNA: TGTGCCTGGAATAGGTACAATGAGCAGTTCTTC. The encoded protein is CAWNRYNEQFF. This chain connects TRBV30 to TRBJ2-1; D not certain. Trimming removed 4 bases from V and 4 bases from J, with 5 bases in between. This CDR3 has 11 amino acids. The germline CDR1 and CDR2 sequences are GTSNPN and SVGIG (reference sequence).

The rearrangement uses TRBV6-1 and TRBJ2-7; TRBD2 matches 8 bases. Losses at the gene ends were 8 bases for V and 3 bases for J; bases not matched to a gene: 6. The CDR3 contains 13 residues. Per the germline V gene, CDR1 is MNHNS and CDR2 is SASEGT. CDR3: CASHEREFYEQYF. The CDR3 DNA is TGTGCCAGCCACGAGCGGGAGTTCTACGAGCAGTACTTC.

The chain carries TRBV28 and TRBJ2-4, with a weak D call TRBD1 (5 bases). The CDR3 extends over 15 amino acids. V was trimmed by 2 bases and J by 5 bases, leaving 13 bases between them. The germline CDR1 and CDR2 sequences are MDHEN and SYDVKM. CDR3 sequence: CASSLVSGWQNIQYF. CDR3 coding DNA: TGTGCCAGCAGTTTAGTTTCAGGGTGGCAAAACATTCAGTACTTC.